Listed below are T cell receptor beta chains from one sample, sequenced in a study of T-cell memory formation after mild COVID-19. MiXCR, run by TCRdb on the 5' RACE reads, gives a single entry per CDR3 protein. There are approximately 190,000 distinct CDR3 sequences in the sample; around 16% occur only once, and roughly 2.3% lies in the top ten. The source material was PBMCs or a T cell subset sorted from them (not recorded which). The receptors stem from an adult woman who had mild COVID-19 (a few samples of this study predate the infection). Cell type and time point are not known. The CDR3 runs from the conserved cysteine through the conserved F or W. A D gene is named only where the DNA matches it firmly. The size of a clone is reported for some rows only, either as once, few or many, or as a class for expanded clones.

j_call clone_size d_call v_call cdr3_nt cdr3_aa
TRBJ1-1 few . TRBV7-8 TGTGCCAGCAGCTTAGCGGGGATTTCCGAAGCTTTCTTT CASSLAGISEAFF
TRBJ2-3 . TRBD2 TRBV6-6 TGTGCCAGCAGTTACTCGTCGGGACTAGTGACTTATACGCAGTATTTT CASSYSSGLVTYTQYF
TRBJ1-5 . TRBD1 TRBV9 TGTGCCAGCAGCGTAGGCCCAGGGGGAGGTAATCAGCCCCAGCATTTT CASSVGPGGGNQPQHF
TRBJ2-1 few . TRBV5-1 TGCGCCAGCAGTTTCATCGACAGTGTAACCTATGAGCAGTTCTTC CASSFIDSVTYEQFF
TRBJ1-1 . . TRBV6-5 TGTGCCAGCAGTTACTCACGGAGGAGTATGAACACTGAAGCTTTCTTT CASSYSRRSMNTEAFF
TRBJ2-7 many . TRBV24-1 TGTGCCACCAGTCAGGAAGGCTACGAGCAGTACTTC CATSQEGYEQYF
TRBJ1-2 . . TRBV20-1 TGCAGTGCTAGAGAACTGACATATGGCTACACCTTC CSARELTYGYTF
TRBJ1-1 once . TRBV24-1 TGTGCCACCGCTGACAGCCTTAACACTGAAGCTTTCTTT CATADSLNTEAFF
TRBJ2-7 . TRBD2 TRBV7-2 TGTGCCAGCAGCTTAGTTGGCGGGGGGGGAGACGAGCAGTACTTC CASSLVGGGGDEQYF
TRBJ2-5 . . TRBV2 TGTGCCAGCAGTGAGCATAGTGAGTCAGAGACCCAGTACTTC CASSEHSESETQYF
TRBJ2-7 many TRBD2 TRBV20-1 TGCAGTGCAAACGGACTAGAATGGGGCGAGCAGTACTTC CSANGLEWGEQYF
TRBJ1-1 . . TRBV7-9 TGTGCCAGCAGCTTAGAAGCCCGGAACACTGAAGCTTTCTTT CASSLEARNTEAFF
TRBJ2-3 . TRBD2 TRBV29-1 TGCAGCGTTGGGTACCCTAGCGGGAACCCAGATACGCAGTATTTT CSVGYPSGNPDTQYF
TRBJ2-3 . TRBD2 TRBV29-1 TGCAGCGTTGGGGATAGCGGGGCCATGGATACGCAGTATTTT CSVGDSGAMDTQYF
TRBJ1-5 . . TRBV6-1 TGTGCCAGCAGTGTGTCACAGCATAGCAATCAGCCCCAGCATTTT CASSVSQHSNQPQHF
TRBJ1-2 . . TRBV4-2 TGTGCCAGCAGCCAAGATGGGAAAGGGAGCTTCGATGGCTACACCTTC CASSQDGKGSFDGYTF
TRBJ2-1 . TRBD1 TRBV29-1 TGCAGCACGGCCGGGACAGGGCACAATGAGCAGTTCTTC CSTAGTGHNEQFF
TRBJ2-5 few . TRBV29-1 TGCAGCGTCTCGAGGTACCAAGAGACCCAGTACTTC CSVSRYQETQYF
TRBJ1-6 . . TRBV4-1 TGCGCCAGCAGCCAAGCCGACCGGGCAGGGATTAATTCACCCCTCCACTTT CASSQADRAGINSPLHF
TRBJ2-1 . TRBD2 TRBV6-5 TGTGCCAGCAGCGGGACTAGCGGGAGTCTTGGTTTAGGTGAGCAGTTCTTC CASSGTSGSLGLGEQFF
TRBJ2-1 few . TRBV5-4 TGTGCCAGCAACCCATACAATGAGCAGTTCTTC CASNPYNEQFF
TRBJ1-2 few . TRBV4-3 TGCGCCAGCAGCCAAGAGTTAGGACGGTCGCCAAGCTACACCTTC CASSQELGRSPSYTF
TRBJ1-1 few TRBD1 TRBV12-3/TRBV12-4 TGTGCCAGCAGGATCGGACAGGGACAGAACACTGAAGCTTTCTTT CASRIGQGQNTEAFF
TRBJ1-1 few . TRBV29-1 TGCAGCGTTGAAGGACAGCAGAACACTGAAGCTTTCTTT CSVEGQQNTEAFF
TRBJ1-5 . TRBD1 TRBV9 TGTGCCAGCAGCCCCGGGACAGGGACTCAGCCCCAGCATTTT CASSPGTGTQPQHF
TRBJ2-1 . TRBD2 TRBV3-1 TGTGCCAGCAGCGTAGCGGGGGTTAGGTCGGAGCAGTTCTTC CASSVAGVRSEQFF
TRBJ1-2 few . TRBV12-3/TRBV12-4 TGTGCCAGTAACAGGGTTAGCTATGGCTACACCTTC CASNRVSYGYTF
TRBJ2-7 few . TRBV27 TGTGCCAGCAGGGGGGGGCGGGACCACTACGAGCAGTACTTC CASRGGRDHYEQYF